The rows below give T cell receptor beta chains drawn from one sample of a study of OX40 agonist ivuxolimab in advanced cancers. Using immunoSEQ multiplex PCR, the repertoire was profiled, and TCRdb retains in-frame clones only, with some absent. The table shows under 80,000 clones, with 75% to 90% occurring only once. Sequencing was performed on CD4+ or CD8+ T cells sorted from blood, taken in a trial of the OX40 agonist ivuxolimab. Source of these receptors: an adult with an advanced solid tumor such as melanoma, head and neck, liver or kidney cancer. The CDR3 runs from the conserved cysteine through the conserved F or W. The D gene is left open where the match is weak. A clone size is listed for some rows: how often the clone was seen (once, few, many), or a class if it is expanded.

abundance: .; d_gene: TRBD1; j_gene: TRBJ2-7; v_gene: TRBV28; CDR3aa: CASSLTGGMYEQYF; CDR3nt: TGTGCCAGCAGTTTAACAGGGGGCATGTACGAGCAGTACTTC
abundance: .; d_gene: .; j_gene: TRBJ2-5; v_gene: TRBV4-2; CDR3aa: CASSLNRVETQYF; CDR3nt: TGTGCCAGCAGCCTAAACAGAGTTGAGACCCAGTACTTC
abundance: .; d_gene: .; j_gene: TRBJ2-3; v_gene: TRBV7-2; CDR3aa: CASSSPDSTDTQYF; CDR3nt: TGTGCCAGCAGCTCCCCTGATTCGACAGATACGCAGTATTTT
abundance: .; d_gene: TRBD1; j_gene: TRBJ1-4; v_gene: TRBV19; CDR3aa: CASSSHRGEKLFF; CDR3nt: TGTGCCAGTAGTTCGCACAGGGGAGAAAAACTGTTTTTT
abundance: few; d_gene: .; j_gene: TRBJ2-3; v_gene: TRBV12-2; CDR3aa: CASRGLERPSFTDTQYF; CDR3nt: TGTGCAAGTCGGGGGTTAGAGCGGCCCAGTTTCACAGATACGCAGTATTTT
abundance: .; d_gene: TRBD2; j_gene: TRBJ2-3; v_gene: TRBV28; CDR3aa: CASSSPGTSGGTDTQYF; CDR3nt: TGTGCCAGCAGTTCACCCGGGACTAGCGGGGGCACAGATACGCAGTATTTT
abundance: .; d_gene: .; j_gene: TRBJ1-4; v_gene: TRBV4-3; CDR3aa: CASSQDDVWEESEKLFF; CDR3nt: TGCGCCAGCAGCCAAGACGACGTTTGGGAGGAAAGCGAAAAACTGTTTTTT
abundance: .; d_gene: .; j_gene: TRBJ2-2; v_gene: TRBV6-5; CDR3aa: CASSYLLIGGELFF; CDR3nt: TGTGCCAGCAGTTACCTCTTAATAGGCGGGGAGCTGTTTTTT
abundance: once; d_gene: .; j_gene: TRBJ2-1; v_gene: TRBV21-1; CDR3aa: CASSPPKGLAGGWNEQFF; CDR3nt: TGTGCCAGCAGCCCCCCCAAGGGCCTAGCGGGAGGGTGGAATGAGCAGTTCTTC
abundance: .; d_gene: .; j_gene: TRBJ1-1; v_gene: TRBV11-2; CDR3aa: CASSFADTEAFF; CDR3nt: TGTGCCAGCAGCTTCGCGGACACTGAAGCTTTCTTT
abundance: .; d_gene: TRBD1; j_gene: TRBJ2-2; v_gene: TRBV2; CDR3aa: CASRDRGGTGELFF; CDR3nt: TGTGCCAGCAGAGACAGGGGAGGCACCGGGGAGCTGTTTTTT
abundance: .; d_gene: TRBD1; j_gene: TRBJ1-1; v_gene: TRBV25-1; CDR3aa: CASSEFGTGGRDTEAFF; CDR3nt: TGTGCCAGCAGTGAATTTGGAACAGGGGGAAGAGACACTGAAGCTTTCTTT
abundance: .; d_gene: .; j_gene: TRBJ2-7; v_gene: TRBV28; CDR3aa: CASTPPGYSYEQYF; CDR3nt: TGTGCCAGCACTCCGCCGGGTTACTCCTACGAGCAGTACTTC
abundance: .; d_gene: .; j_gene: TRBJ2-7; v_gene: TRBV27; CDR3aa: CASSLDRTYEQYF; CDR3nt: TGTGCCAGCAGTTTAGACAGAACCTACGAGCAGTACTTC
abundance: .; d_gene: TRBD2; j_gene: TRBJ2-3; v_gene: TRBV13; CDR3aa: CASSSKLLAGGFGFTDTQYF; CDR3nt: TGTGCCAGCAGCTCTAAACTCTTAGCGGGAGGATTTGGTTTCACAGATACGCAGTATTTT
abundance: .; d_gene: .; j_gene: TRBJ2-1; v_gene: TRBV7-9; CDR3aa: CASSLSVGSSYNEQFF; CDR3nt: TGTGCCAGCAGCTTGTCTGTAGGCAGCTCCTACAATGAGCAGTTCTTC
abundance: .; d_gene: .; j_gene: TRBJ2-1; v_gene: TRBV19; CDR3aa: CASSIGWSSYNEQFF; CDR3nt: TGTGCCAGTAGTATCGGGTGGAGCTCCTACAATGAGCAGTTCTTC
abundance: .; d_gene: .; j_gene: TRBJ1-5; v_gene: TRBV6-5; CDR3aa: CASRYRHSNQPQHF; CDR3nt: TGTGCCAGCAGGTACAGACATAGCAATCAGCCCCAGCATTTT
abundance: .; d_gene: TRBD2; j_gene: TRBJ2-1; v_gene: TRBV19; CDR3aa: CASSMGLAGVGAGGDEQFF; CDR3nt: TGTGCCAGTAGTATGGGTCTAGCGGGAGTTGGGGCTGGGGGCGATGAGCAGTTCTTC
abundance: .; d_gene: .; j_gene: TRBJ2-1; v_gene: TRBV27; CDR3aa: CASSPLNSLDNEQFF; CDR3nt: TGTGCCAGCAGTCCCCTTAATAGTCTCGACAATGAGCAGTTCTTC
abundance: .; d_gene: .; j_gene: TRBJ2-7; v_gene: TRBV9; CDR3aa: CASSVGDISSYEQYF; CDR3nt: TGTGCCAGCAGCGTAGGGGACATAAGCTCCTACGAGCAGTACTTC
abundance: few; d_gene: .; j_gene: TRBJ2-7; v_gene: TRBV6-1; CDR3aa: CAIFYEQYF; CDR3nt: TGTGCCATCTTCTACGAGCAGTACTTC
abundance: .; d_gene: .; j_gene: TRBJ2-6; v_gene: TRBV27; CDR3aa: CASSSSTIQIPGANVLTF; CDR3nt: .
abundance: .; d_gene: .; j_gene: TRBJ1-1; v_gene: TRBV30; CDR3aa: CASSQESEAFF; CDR3nt: TGTGCCTCCAGTCAAGAATCTGAAGCTTTCTTT
abundance: .; d_gene: TRBD2; j_gene: TRBJ2-1; v_gene: TRBV13; CDR3aa: CASSSRTSPYNEQFF; CDR3nt: TGTGCCAGCAGCTCCCGGACTAGCCCTTACAATGAGCAGTTCTTC
abundance: .; d_gene: .; j_gene: TRBJ2-2; v_gene: TRBV4-3; CDR3aa: CASSIRGGTGELFF; CDR3nt: TGCGCCAGCAGCATCAGGGGGGGCACCGGGGAGCTGTTTTTT
abundance: .; d_gene: .; j_gene: TRBJ2-1; v_gene: TRBV6-5; CDR3aa: CASSYSATGVSEQFF; CDR3nt: TGTGCCAGCAGTTACTCGGCCACAGGTGTATCTGAGCAGTTCTTC
abundance: .; d_gene: TRBD1; j_gene: TRBJ2-2; v_gene: TRBV23-1; CDR3aa: CASRLPLRGPLCISGELFF; CDR3nt: TGCGCCAGCCGATTACCTCTCAGGGGGCCTCTGTGTATTTCGGGGGAGCTGTTTTTT
abundance: .; d_gene: .; j_gene: TRBJ2-1; v_gene: TRBV6-1; CDR3aa: CASSENNEQFF; CDR3nt: TGTGCCAGCAGTGAGAATAATGAGCAGTTCTTC
abundance: .; d_gene: TRBD2; j_gene: TRBJ2-7; v_gene: TRBV27; CDR3aa: CASSFTSGSYEQYF; CDR3nt: TGTGCCAGCAGTTTTACTAGCGGGAGTTACGAGCAGTACTTC
abundance: .; d_gene: .; j_gene: TRBJ1-1; v_gene: TRBV4-2; CDR3aa: CASSPEVQGLTEAFF; CDR3nt: TGTGCCAGCAGCCCAGAAGTACAGGGTTTAACTGAAGCTTTCTTT
abundance: .; d_gene: .; j_gene: TRBJ2-7; v_gene: TRBV6-5; CDR3aa: CASSYGGESYEQYF; CDR3nt: TGTGCCAGCAGTTATGGCGGCGAGTCCTACGAGCAGTACTTC
abundance: .; d_gene: .; j_gene: TRBJ1-1; v_gene: TRBV6-1; CDR3aa: CASSEEFWDIEAFF; CDR3nt: TGTGCCAGCAGTGAAGAATTTTGGGACATTGAAGCTTTCTTT
abundance: .; d_gene: .; j_gene: TRBJ2-3; v_gene: TRBV7-3; CDR3aa: CASSFADTDTQYF; CDR3nt: TGTGCCAGCAGCTTTGCAGACACAGATACGCAGTATTTT
abundance: .; d_gene: TRBD1; j_gene: TRBJ1-1; v_gene: TRBV18; CDR3aa: CASSPVIPTGAGNTEAFF; CDR3nt: TGTGCCAGCTCACCAGTTATCCCGACAGGGGCGGGTAACACTGAAGCTTTCTTT
abundance: .; d_gene: .; j_gene: TRBJ1-2; v_gene: TRBV29-1; CDR3aa: CSVGTDYGYTF; CDR3nt: TGCAGCGTAGGGACGGACTATGGCTACACCTTC
abundance: .; d_gene: .; j_gene: TRBJ2-1; v_gene: TRBV7-2; CDR3aa: CASSLASSRFLSFSYNEQFF; CDR3nt: TGTGCCAGCAGCTTAGCGTCTTCTAGGTTTCTAAGTTTCTCCTACAATGAGCAGTTCTTC
abundance: .; d_gene: .; j_gene: TRBJ2-7; v_gene: TRBV6-5; CDR3aa: CAASVGGLGEQYF; CDR3nt: TGTGCTGCCTCCGTAGGGGGACTCGGCGAGCAGTACTTC
abundance: .; d_gene: TRBD2; j_gene: TRBJ2-1; v_gene: TRBV25-1; CDR3aa: CASGPPGSGNNNEQFF; CDR3nt: TGTGCCAGCGGCCCCCCCGGTAGCGGGAATAACAATGAGCAGTTCTTC
abundance: few; d_gene: .; j_gene: TRBJ2-4; v_gene: TRBV7-3; CDR3aa: CASSLGVAKNIQYF; CDR3nt: TGTGCCAGCAGCCTCGGGGTAGCCAAAAACATTCAGTACTTC
abundance: .; d_gene: .; j_gene: TRBJ1-2; v_gene: TRBV7-9; CDR3aa: CASSLGLSNYGYTF; CDR3nt: TGTGCCAGCAGCTTAGGACTATCTAACTATGGCTACACCTTC
abundance: .; d_gene: .; j_gene: TRBJ1-2; v_gene: TRBV14; CDR3aa: CASSQDLRTPHGYTF; CDR3nt: TGTGCCAGCAGCCAAGATCTGAGGACCCCTCATGGCTACACCTTC